Reported below is one TCR beta chain. Antigen: not known. This sample is drawn from a study of shared clonotypes between healthy human individuals. The CDR3 spans 16 residues. Germline CDR1 SGHRS, CDR2 YFSETQ. With 0 bases clipped from V and 2 bases from J, the junction kept 6 bases outside the gene matches. The data were produced by immunoSEQ multiplex PCR, yet TCRdb's version contains in-frame clones alone and is incomplete. The table includes about a million clones, roughly 80% detected once. Findings and caveats of the study: Sampling covered nothing but blood. Tissue TCR repertoires likely differ from those found in blood.

This receptor was obtained from a man between 18 and 35 years old in good health. Some clones in this sample may be carry-over from other donors' samples. This sequence joins TRBV5-1 and TRBJ2-3, with 7 bases fitting TRBD2. Sequencing was done on a sample of memory CD4+ T cells from PBMCs. Subset of the sample: CD45RA-negative fraction. Here the CDR3 DNA reads TGCGCCAGCAGCTTGGGTCTTAGCGGGCACACAGATACGCAGTATTTT. Its protein product is CASSLGLSGHTDTQYF.